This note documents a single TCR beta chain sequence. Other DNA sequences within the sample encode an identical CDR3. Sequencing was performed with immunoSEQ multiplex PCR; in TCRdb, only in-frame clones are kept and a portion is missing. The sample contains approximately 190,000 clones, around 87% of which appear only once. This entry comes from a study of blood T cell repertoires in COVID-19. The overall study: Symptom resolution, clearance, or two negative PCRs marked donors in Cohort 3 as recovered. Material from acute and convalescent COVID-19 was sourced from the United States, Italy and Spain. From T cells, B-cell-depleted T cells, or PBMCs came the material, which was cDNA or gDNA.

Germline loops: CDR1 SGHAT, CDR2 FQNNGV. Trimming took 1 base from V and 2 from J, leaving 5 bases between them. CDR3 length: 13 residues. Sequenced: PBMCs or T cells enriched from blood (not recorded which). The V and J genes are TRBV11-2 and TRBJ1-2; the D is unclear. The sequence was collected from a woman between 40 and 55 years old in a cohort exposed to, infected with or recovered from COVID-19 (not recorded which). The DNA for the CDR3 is TGTGCCAGCAGCTTAGGACAAAACTATGGCTACACCTTC. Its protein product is CASSLGQNYGYTF.